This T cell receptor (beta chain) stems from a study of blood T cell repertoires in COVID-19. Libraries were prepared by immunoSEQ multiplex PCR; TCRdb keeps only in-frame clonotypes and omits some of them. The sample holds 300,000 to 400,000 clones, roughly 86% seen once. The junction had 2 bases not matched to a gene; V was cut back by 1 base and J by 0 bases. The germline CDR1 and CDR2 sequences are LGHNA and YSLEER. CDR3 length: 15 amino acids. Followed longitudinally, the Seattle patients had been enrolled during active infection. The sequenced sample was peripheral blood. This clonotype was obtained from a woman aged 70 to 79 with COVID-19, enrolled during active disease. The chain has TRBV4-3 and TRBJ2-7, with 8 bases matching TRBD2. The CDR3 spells CASSQALADSYEQYF. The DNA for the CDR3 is TGCGCCAGCAGCCAAGCACTAGCGGACTCCTACGAGCAGTACTTC.